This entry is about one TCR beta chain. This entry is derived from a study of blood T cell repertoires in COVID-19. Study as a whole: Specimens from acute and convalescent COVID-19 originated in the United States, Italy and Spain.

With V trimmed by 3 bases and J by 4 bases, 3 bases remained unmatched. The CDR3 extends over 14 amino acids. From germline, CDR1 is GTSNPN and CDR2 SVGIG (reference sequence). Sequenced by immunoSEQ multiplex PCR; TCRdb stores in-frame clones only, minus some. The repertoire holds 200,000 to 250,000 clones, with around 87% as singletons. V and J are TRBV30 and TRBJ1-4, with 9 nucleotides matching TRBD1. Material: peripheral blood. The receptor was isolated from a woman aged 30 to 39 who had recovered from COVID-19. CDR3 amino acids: CAWRGGQGNEKLFF. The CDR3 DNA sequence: TGTGCCTGGAGGGGGGGACAGGGTAATGAAAAACTGTTTTTT.